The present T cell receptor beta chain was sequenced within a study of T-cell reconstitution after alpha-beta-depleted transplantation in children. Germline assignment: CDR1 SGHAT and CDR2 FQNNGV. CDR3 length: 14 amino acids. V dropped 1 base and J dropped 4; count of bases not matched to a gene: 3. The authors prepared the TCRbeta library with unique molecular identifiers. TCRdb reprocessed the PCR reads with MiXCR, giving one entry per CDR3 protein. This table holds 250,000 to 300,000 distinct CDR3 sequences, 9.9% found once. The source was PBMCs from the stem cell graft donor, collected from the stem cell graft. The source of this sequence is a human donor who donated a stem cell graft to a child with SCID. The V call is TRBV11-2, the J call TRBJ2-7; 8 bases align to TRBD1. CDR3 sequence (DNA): TGTGCCAGCAGCTTAGGTCGGGACAGGTACGAGCAGTACTTC. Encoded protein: CASSLGRDRYEQYF.